This T cell receptor (beta chain) is from a study of blood T cell repertoires in COVID-19 (dated by TCRdb to 2020 to 2021). Looking at the study overall: Samples from collaborators originated in the United States, Italy and Spain and spanned both the acute and convalescent phases of COVID-19. The prospective study material was composed of cDNA or gDNA derived from T cells, B-cell-depleted T cells, or PBMCs. The dataset comprised deeply sampled blood TCRbeta repertoires from subjects exposed to, actively infected with, or recovered from COVID-19. The repertoires were released in a freely available public database intended as a resource for research on the immune response to SARS-CoV-2. Samples were obtained from the ongoing ImmuneRACE study (first 160 participants) and from roughly 1,300 subjects provided by 6 global collaborators. The sample metadata nearly always contained a de-identified subject ID, COVID-19 status, age in years and sex. Where available, HLA class I and class II types were taken from metadata supplied by the sample provider and were not determined by assay-based typing. The investigation overall reported the following: The quantity of clinical and demographic metadata differed by source and by participant and was supplied without curation.

V is reduced by 2 bases and J by 8 bases, leaving a spacing of 7 bases between them. The germline V gene supplies CDR1 MNHEY and CDR2 SVGEGT. The CDR3, cysteine through phenylalanine, is 12 amino acids long. Only CDR3 DNA remains: 36 bases, in frame from the first base. Whole blood was collected in K2EDTA tubes by collaborating institutions according to the institutions' own protocols. For TCRbeta analysis, collaborators shipped samples as frozen whole blood, isolated PBMCs, or DNA extracted from either of those sample types. TCRbeta CDR3 regions were amplified from genomic DNA using the immunoSEQ Assay, a bias-controlled multiplex PCR. In the authors' own workflow: Within the assay, amplification of reference gene primers was used to estimate how many nucleated cells each sample contained. To quantify the absolute abundance of each unique TCRbeta CDR3 rearrangement, sequence reads were collapsed and filtered. For each sample, productive Simpson clonality was calculated as the square root of Simpson's diversity index across productive rearrangements. Imported from immuneACCESS, the table was reduced by TCRdb to in-frame sequences with V and J called. These copies leave out some clones; in studies compared against another copy, an unresolved V gene accounts for under half, and the cause of the remainder is not known. That table supplies the V and J calls and clone size; D and trimming were determined from the DNA. In all, the sample holds tens of thousands of clones, and about nine tenths of those were seen once. Of the sample, about 8.3% falls within the top ten clones.

As regards this clone: Its recognized antigen is unknown. No much larger clone is present one base from it, and per-base qualities are unavailable.

What was sequenced was peripheral blood. This chain is built from TRBV6-2 or TRBV6-3 and TRBJ2-1; no D segment can be confidently identified. The receptor's source is a man aged 50-59 years with active COVID-19. The DNA is as follows: TGTGCCAGCAGTTACCAGCGCCATGAGCAGTTCTTC. It encodes CASSYQRHEQFF.